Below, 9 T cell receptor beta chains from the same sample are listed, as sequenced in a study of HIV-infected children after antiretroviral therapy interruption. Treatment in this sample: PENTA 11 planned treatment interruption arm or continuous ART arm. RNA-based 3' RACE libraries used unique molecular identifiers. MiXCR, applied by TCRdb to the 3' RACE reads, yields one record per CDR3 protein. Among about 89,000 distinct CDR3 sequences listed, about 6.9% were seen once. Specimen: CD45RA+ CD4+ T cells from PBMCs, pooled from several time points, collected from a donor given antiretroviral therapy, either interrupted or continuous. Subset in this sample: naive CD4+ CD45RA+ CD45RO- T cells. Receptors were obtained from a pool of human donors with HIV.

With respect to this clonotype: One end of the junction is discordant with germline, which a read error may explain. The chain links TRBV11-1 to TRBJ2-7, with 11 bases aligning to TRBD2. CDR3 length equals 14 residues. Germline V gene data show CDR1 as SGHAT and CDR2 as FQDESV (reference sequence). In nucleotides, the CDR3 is TGTGCCAGCAGATTAGCGGGAGGGAGCAACGAGCAGTACTTC. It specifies CASRLAGGSNEQYF.

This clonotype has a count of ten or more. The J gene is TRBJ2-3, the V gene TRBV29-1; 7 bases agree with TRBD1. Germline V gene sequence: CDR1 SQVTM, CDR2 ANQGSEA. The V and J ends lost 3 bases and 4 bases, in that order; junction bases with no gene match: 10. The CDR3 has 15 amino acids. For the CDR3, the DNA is TGCAGCGTTGACGTGGCCAGGGGGTATTCAGATACGCAGTATTTT. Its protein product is CSVDVARGYSDTQYF.

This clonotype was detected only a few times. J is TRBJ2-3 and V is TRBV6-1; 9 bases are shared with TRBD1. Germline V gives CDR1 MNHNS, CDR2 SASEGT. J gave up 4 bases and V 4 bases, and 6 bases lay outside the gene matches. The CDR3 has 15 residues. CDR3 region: CASSGDRGYSDTQYF. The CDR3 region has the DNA TGTGCCAGCAGTGGTGACAGGGGGTATTCAGATACGCAGTATTTT.

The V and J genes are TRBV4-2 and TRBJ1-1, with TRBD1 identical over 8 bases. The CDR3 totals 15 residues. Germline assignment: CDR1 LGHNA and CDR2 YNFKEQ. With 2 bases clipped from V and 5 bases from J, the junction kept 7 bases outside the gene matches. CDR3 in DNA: TGTGCCAGCAGCCAATCAGGGGGCGCGATTACTGAAGCTTTCTTT. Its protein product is CASSQSGGAITEAFF.

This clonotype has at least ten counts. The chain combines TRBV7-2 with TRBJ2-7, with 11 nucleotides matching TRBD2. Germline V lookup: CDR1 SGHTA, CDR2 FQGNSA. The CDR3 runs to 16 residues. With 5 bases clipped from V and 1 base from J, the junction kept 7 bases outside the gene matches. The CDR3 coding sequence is TGTGCCAGCAGCAGAAGACTAGCGGGGCTATCCTACGAGCAGTACTTC. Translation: CASSRRLAGLSYEQYF.

Here the CDR3 DNA reads TGTGCCAGCAGTTCGCCCTCAAATCGGCTCTCAGGTTCCTACGAGCAGTACTTC. Amino acids: CASSSPSNRLSGSYEQYF. The chain links TRBV27 to TRBJ2-7; no firm D call. This CDR3 region has 18 residues. Trimming stripped 4 bases from V and 1 base from J, with 23 bases between. Per germline, CDR1 MNHEY and CDR2 SMNVEV (reference sequence).

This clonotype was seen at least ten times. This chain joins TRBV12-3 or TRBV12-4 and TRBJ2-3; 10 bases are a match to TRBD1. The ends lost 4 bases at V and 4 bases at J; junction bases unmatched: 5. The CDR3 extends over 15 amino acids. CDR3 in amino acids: CASSSRDRGSDTQYF. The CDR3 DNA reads TGTGCCAGCAGTTCCCGGGACAGGGGATCAGATACGCAGTATTTT.

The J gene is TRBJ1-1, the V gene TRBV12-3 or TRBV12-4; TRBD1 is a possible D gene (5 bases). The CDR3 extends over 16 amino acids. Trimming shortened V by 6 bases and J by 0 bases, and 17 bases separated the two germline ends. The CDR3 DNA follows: TGTGCCAGCAGCCGACAGCTCAGCGAGGTGAACACTGAAGCTTTCTTT. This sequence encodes CASSRQLSEVNTEAFF.

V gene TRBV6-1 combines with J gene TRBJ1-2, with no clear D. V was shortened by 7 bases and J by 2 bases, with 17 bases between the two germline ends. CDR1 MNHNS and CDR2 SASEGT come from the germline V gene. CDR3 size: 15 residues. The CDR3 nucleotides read TGTGCCAGCAATCGAGGACGGGAACCCAACTATGGCTACACCTTC. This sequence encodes CASNRGREPNYGYTF.